Each of the 8 T cell receptor beta chains below was sequenced from the same sample in a study of T cell repertoires in cytomegalovirus infection. MiXCR, applied by TCRdb to the reads, yields one record per CDR3 protein. The sample lists 50,000 to 60,000 distinct CDR3 sequences; 20% were seen once. These receptors' antigens are unknown. The sequencing used CD8+ T cells from cultured PBMCs, collected from culture after CMV antigen stimulation. These receptors all stem from a human donor in good health (CMV status not recorded). Some clones in this sample may be carry-over from other donors' samples.

V and J are TRBV7-9 and TRBJ2-5; D is undetermined. Germline CDR1 SEHNR, CDR2 FQNEAQ (reference sequence). The CDR3 covers 14 residues. V lost 4 bases, J lost 4 bases, and 13 bases lay in between. Written as DNA, the CDR3 is TGTGCCAGCAGCTCCTCCGACTCTTTAGAGACCCAGTACTTC. Translation gives CASSSSDSLETQYF.

The chain combines TRBV10-3 with TRBJ2-2, with a weak D call TRBD2 (7 bases). This CDR3 spans 12 amino acids. V gave up 8 bases and J gave up 5 bases, with 9 bases separating them. Germline loops: CDR1 ENHRY, CDR2 SYGVKD. The CDR3 loop is CAIEGGTGELFF. CDR3 nucleotides: TGTGCCATCGAGGGGGGGACCGGGGAGCTGTTTTTT.

This chain uses TRBV7-2 with TRBJ2-3; D ambiguous. The CDR3 totals 15 residues. Germline assignment: CDR1 SGHTA and CDR2 FQGNSA. V was trimmed by 1 base and J by 0 bases, leaving 8 bases between them. In DNA form, the CDR3 reads TGTGCCAGCAGCTTAGTAACAGCCAGCACAGATACGCAGTATTTT. Translating gives CASSLVTASTDTQYF.

The chain recombines TRBV19 with TRBJ1-1; D is unresolved. Looked up from germline, CDR1 is LNHDA and CDR2 is SQIVND (reference sequence). V was clipped by 1 base and J by 5 bases, with 11 bases between them. There are 14 residues in the CDR3. Written as DNA, the CDR3 is TGTGCCAGTAGTATAGTTCTGGGTCGGACTGAAGCTTTCTTT. This sequence encodes CASSIVLGRTEAFF.

This chain connects TRBV5-4 to TRBJ2-3, with 8 positions matching TRBD2. The V segment lost 2 bases and the J segment 5 bases; nucleotides outside the gene matches: 13. Germline CDR1 and CDR2: SGHNT and YYREEE (reference sequence). This CDR3 has 17 residues. This CDR3 is CASSFGDRGGQGDTQYF. The DNA for the CDR3 is TGTGCCAGCAGCTTCGGGGACCGGGGGGGCCAGGGAGATACGCAGTATTTT.

In this sample, this clonotype turned up a few times. The chain couples TRBV27 to TRBJ1-4; a possible D gene is TRBD1 (5 bases). Germline V CDR1 and CDR2: MNHEY, SMNVEV (reference sequence). Trimming pared 8 bases from V and 8 bases from J, leaving 18 bases between. The CDR3 runs to 14 residues. The CDR3 protein is CASAPGRPYEKLFF. Written as DNA, the CDR3 is TGTGCCAGCGCCCCGGGACGGCCCTACGAAAAACTGTTTTTT.

This clonotype showed up just a few times. The chain employs TRBV12-5 and TRBJ1-1, with unresolved D. The CDR3 covers 11 residues. Trimming pared 3 bases from V and 4 bases from J, leaving 3 bases between. Germline lookup yields CDR1 LGHNT and CDR2 FRNRAP. CDR3 sequence (DNA): TGTGCTAGTGGTTTCACCACTGAAGCTTTCTTT. This translates into CASGFTTEAFF.

This clonotype has just a few counts. This chain connects TRBV12-3 or TRBV12-4 to TRBJ1-5, with 8 bases that match TRBD1. CDR3 size: 16 residues. J gave up 0 bases and V 6 bases, and 7 bases lay outside the gene matches. The CDR3, as DNA: TGTGCCAGCAGCAAGACAGGGGTTTATAGCAATCAGCCCCAGCATTTT. As protein: CASSKTGVYSNQPQHF.